These 16 T cell receptor beta chains were all obtained from the same sample, sequenced in a study of blood T cell repertoires in COVID-19. Produced via immunoSEQ multiplex PCR; TCRdb's table is partial and in-frame only. The sample contains some 250,000 clones, 70% to 90% of which appear only once. Sequencing was performed on peripheral blood. Source of these receptors: a woman aged 30 to 39 who had recovered from COVID-19.

This clone was recorded once. This sequence joins TRBV7-2 and TRBJ2-3; 8 bases match TRBD1. After removal of 4 bases from V and 0 bases from J, the junction contained 3 bases not matched to a gene. The CDR3 runs to 15 residues. CDR1 and CDR2 (germline): SGHTA, FQGNSA. CDR3 DNA: TGTGCCAGCAGCTCCACAGGGGGGAGCACAGATACGCAGTATTTT. Its protein is CASSSTGGSTDTQYF.

The gene calls are TRBV5-1 and TRBJ1-6; 9 nucleotides agree with TRBD1. CDR3 length: 16 amino acids. Trimming took 0 bases from V and 6 from J; bases not matched to a gene: 4. CDR1 and CDR2 (germline): SGHRS, YFSETQ. The CDR3 bases are TGCGCCAGCAGCTTGGAACAGGGGGCCCCTAATTCACCCCTCCACTTT. Translating it yields CASSLEQGAPNSPLHF.

This sequence joins TRBV4-1 and TRBJ2-1, with D unresolved. Looked up from germline, CDR1 is MGHRA and CDR2 is YSYEKL. V was shortened by 0 bases and J by 8 bases, with 11 bases between the two germline ends. The CDR3 runs 14 residues. The CDR3: CASSQEAGLDEQFF. CDR3 coding DNA: TGCGCCAGCAGCCAAGAGGCAGGTTTGGATGAGCAGTTCTTC.

In DNA form, the CDR3 reads TGTGCCAGCAGTGAAGGACAGGGTCAGCCCCAGCATTTT. The encoded protein is CASSEGQGQPQHF. The V and J genes are TRBV2 and TRBJ1-5; 7 nucleotides line up with TRBD1. Germline-derived CDR1 and CDR2 are SNHLY and FYNNEI. This CDR3 contains 13 residues. V lost 1 base to trimming and J lost 6 bases; unmatched junction nucleotides: 0.

V is TRBV5-6 and J is TRBJ1-2, with a tentative D call TRBD1 (6 bases). Germline V gene lookup returns CDR1 SGHDT and CDR2 YYEEEE. V lost 5 bases and J 3 bases, leaving 11 bases between the germline ends. This CDR3 is built from 13 residues. The CDR3, as DNA: TGTGCCAGCAGTCTGGACAGCTACTATGGCTACACCTTC. Amino acids: CASSLDSYYGYTF.

The rearrangement uses TRBV19 and TRBJ2-5; TRBD1 agrees at 7 bases. Germline V CDR1 and CDR2: LNHDA, SQIVND (reference sequence). CDR3 length equals 14 residues. The junction had 6 bases not matched to a gene; V was cut back by 6 bases and J by 2 bases. The CDR3 here is CASRRQGDQETQYF. CDR3 nucleotides: TGTGCCAGTAGAAGACAGGGTGATCAAGAGACCCAGTACTTC.

This rearrangement joins TRBV2 to TRBJ2-2, with D hard to call. Germline values: CDR1 SNHLY, CDR2 FYNNEI. Trimming cost V 6 bases and J 7 bases, with 24 bases left between them. The length of the CDR3 is 17 residues. CDR3 protein: CASSPRRARQAGGELFF. Here the CDR3 DNA reads TGTGCCAGCAGCCCCCGGCGAGCACGACAAGCCGGCGGGGAGCTGTTTTTT.

The chain recombines TRBV11-2 with TRBJ1-6, with D perhaps TRBD1 (5 bases). The CDR3 has 16 residues. Germline CDR1 reads SGHAT; CDR2 reads FQNNGV. Trimming left V 5 bases short and J 8 bases short, with 19 bases between. The CDR3 loop is CASSPAGWGDDSPLHF. The CDR3 region has the DNA TGTGCCAGCAGCCCAGCGGGTTGGGGGGATGATTCACCCCTCCACTTT.

The J gene is TRBJ1-3, the V gene TRBV4-1, with TRBD1 matching over 8 bases. The junction had 2 bases not matched to a gene; V was cut back by 0 bases and J by 1 base. Germline V CDR1 and CDR2: MGHRA, YSYEKL. This CDR3 has 16 amino acids. The CDR3 region is CASSQDTGGSGNTIYF. The CDR3 region has the DNA TGCGCCAGCAGCCAAGATACAGGGGGTTCTGGAAACACCATATATTTT.

V and J are TRBV6-5 and TRBJ1-1; a weak D match, TRBD1 (5 bases). V lost 2 bases and J 2 bases, leaving 9 bases between the germline ends. The germline V gene encodes CDR1 MNHEY and CDR2 SVGAGI. The CDR3 length is 14 residues. CDR3 in DNA: TGTGCCAGCAGTTACGGACATCTTAACACTGAAGCTTTCTTT. It specifies CASSYGHLNTEAFF.

This sequence joins TRBV6-5 and TRBJ1-2, with D possibly matching TRBD1 (5 bases). The CDR3 length is 15 residues. Trimming removed 7 bases at V and 2 bases at J, with 17 bases between. Germline CDR1 MNHEY, CDR2 SVGAGI. For the CDR3, the DNA is TGTGCCAGCATGACAACTACAGGAATCAACTATGGCTACACCTTC. Translated: CASMTTTGINYGYTF.

This clone has only a few counts. The chain joins TRBV6-2 or TRBV6-3 to TRBJ2-5; 8 nucleotides match TRBD2. Germline CDR1 and CDR2: MNHEY and SVGEGT. The CDR3 covers 18 residues. Trimming cost V 4 bases and J 0 bases; bases outside gene matches: 13. CDR3 region: CASSSPRGAHVYQETQYF. The CDR3 nucleotides are TGTGCCAGCAGTTCTCCGCGGGGGGCCCATGTGTACCAAGAGACCCAGTACTTC.

The chain is built from TRBV3-1 (or the pseudogene TRBV3-2) and TRBJ2-1; the D gene is possibly TRBD1 (5 bases). Per germline, CDR1 LGHDT and CDR2 YNNKEL (reference sequence). The CDR3 length is 13 residues. V dropped 2 bases and J dropped 7 bases, with 9 bases sitting between them. The CDR3 loop is CASSQRGGNEQFF. The CDR3 DNA follows: TGTGCCAGCAGCCAAAGGGGTGGAAATGAGCAGTTCTTC.

This clone was counted at least ten times. The genes are TRBV10-2 and TRBJ1-3; TRBD1 might be the D (5 bases). V lost 11 bases to trimming and J lost 2 bases, with 16 bases between them. Looked up from germline, CDR1 is WSHSY and CDR2 is SAAADI. The CDR3 spans 14 residues. CDR3 in amino acids: CASAPGGAGNTIYF. The CDR3 nucleotides are TGCGCCTCAGCACCGGGAGGGGCTGGAAACACCATATATTTT.

This clone was seen once. The chain recombines TRBV2 with TRBJ1-6, with 7 bases fitting TRBD1. This CDR3 contains 13 residues. The V gene's germline CDR1 is SNHLY and CDR2 FYNNEI. V gave up 3 bases and J gave up 7 bases; unmatched junction bases: 0. The CDR3 is CASSDRGNSPLHF. The CDR3, as DNA: TGTGCCAGCAGTGACAGGGGGAATTCACCCCTCCACTTT.

This clone was seen once. This chain links TRBV12-3 or TRBV12-4 with TRBJ1-4; 7 bases fit TRBD1. V shed 5 bases, J shed 12 bases, and the junction held 9 bases outside the gene matches. The CDR3 has 13 residues. CDR3 sequence (DNA): TGTGCCAGCAGTACCTATCGGACAGGTCAACTGTTTTTT. This encodes CASSTYRTGQLFF.